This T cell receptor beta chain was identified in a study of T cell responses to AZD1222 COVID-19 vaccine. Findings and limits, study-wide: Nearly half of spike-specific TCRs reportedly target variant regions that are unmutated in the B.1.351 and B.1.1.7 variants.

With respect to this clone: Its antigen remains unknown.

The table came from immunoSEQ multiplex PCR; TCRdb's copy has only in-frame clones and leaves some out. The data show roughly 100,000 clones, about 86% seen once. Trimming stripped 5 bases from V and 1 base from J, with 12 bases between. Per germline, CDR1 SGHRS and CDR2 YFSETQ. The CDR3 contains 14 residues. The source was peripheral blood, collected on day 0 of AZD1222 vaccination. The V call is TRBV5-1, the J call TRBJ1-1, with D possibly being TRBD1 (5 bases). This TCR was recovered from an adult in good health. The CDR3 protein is CASRPDGTNTEAFF. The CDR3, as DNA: TGCGCCAGCAGGCCGGACGGGACGAACACTGAAGCTTTCTTT.